Presented here are 7 T cell receptor beta chains from one specimen sequenced in a study of shared T cell receptors in the human thymus. TCRdb keeps only in-frame clones here, not all; method: immunoSEQ multiplex PCR. The sample includes 700,000 or so clones, approximately 83% seen only once; the top ten take 0.008% to 0.011%. The data also belong to a second study, concerning human thymus T cells.

Specimen: thymocytes. The receptors come from a girl under three years old with a congenital heart defect.

The rearrangement links TRBV7-9 to TRBJ1-2; 7 nucleotides line up with TRBD1. Unmatched junction bases numbered 10, after V lost 2 bases and J lost 7 bases. The V gene's germline CDR1 is SEHNR and CDR2 FQNEAQ (reference sequence). This CDR3 is built from 15 residues. The CDR3 is CASSLTGQPAGGYTF. Here the CDR3 DNA reads TGTGCCAGCAGCTTAACGGGACAGCCGGCTGGTGGCTACACCTTC. Combining the CDR3 with reference TRBV7-9 and TRBJ1-2 gives the whole variable domain DTGVSQNPRHKITKRGQNVTFRCDPISEHNRLYWYRQTLGQGPEFLTYFQNEAQLEKSRLLSDRFSAERPKGSFSTLEIQRTEQGDSAMYLCASSLTGQPAGGYTFGSGTRLTVV.

This sequence joins TRBV28 and TRBJ1-2; 8 nucleotides match TRBD1. CDR3 size: 21 residues. V shed 3 bases and J 1 base; nucleotides not matched to a gene: 22. Germline V CDR1 and CDR2: MDHEN, SYDVKM. CDR3 in DNA: TGTGCCAGCAGTTTCCCCGGGACAGGTGGCCTGGTAGATTCCGTTAACTATGGCTACACCTTC. Encoded protein: CASSFPGTGGLVDSVNYGYTF.

The gene calls are TRBV9 and TRBJ2-2; 12 bases fit TRBD2. This CDR3 has 17 amino acids. Trimming cost V 3 bases and J 6 bases; bases outside gene matches: 9. Per germline, CDR1 SGDLS and CDR2 YYNGEE. In DNA, the CDR3 is TGTGCCAGCAGCGCCATCCTAGCGGGGGGGCAATCCGGGGAGCTGTTTTTT. This codes for CASSAILAGGQSGELFF.

The chain combines TRBV18 with TRBJ1-1, with 9 bases identical to TRBD1. This CDR3 has 21 amino acids. Germline V gene sequence: CDR1 KGHSH, CDR2 LQKENI. The V gene end was trimmed by 8 bases and the J gene end by 0 bases; junction bases not matched to a gene: 25. The CDR3 here is CASVKDRGKDGVEVMNTEAFF. The CDR3 DNA is TGTGCCAGCGTTAAGGACAGGGGAAAAGATGGGGTAGAGGTGATGAACACTGAAGCTTTCTTT.

The chain is built from TRBV7-9 and TRBJ2-2, with D unresolved. The germline CDR1 and CDR2 sequences are SEHNR and FQNEAQ (reference sequence). The length of the CDR3 is 15 residues. Trimming cost V 1 base and J 1 base, with 7 bases left between them. The CDR3 sequence: CASSLGSGNTGELFF. DNA for the CDR3: TGTGCCAGCAGCTTAGGGTCCGGGAACACCGGGGAGCTGTTTTTT.

The chain is built from TRBV5-6 and TRBJ1-1; D not certain. Trimming took off 3 bases at V and 11 bases at J, with 11 bases between the two ends. The CDR3 has 11 amino acids. Germline CDR1 and CDR2: SGHDT and YYEEEE. CDR3 protein: CASSSGASAFF. The CDR3 DNA sequence: TGTGCCAGCAGCTCCGGAGCGTCGGCTTTCTTT.

The J gene is TRBJ1-1, the V gene TRBV15; 7 positions agree with TRBD1. After removal of 1 base from V and 8 bases from J, the junction contained 10 bases not matched to a gene. Germline CDR1 reads LNHNV; CDR2 reads YYDKDF (reference sequence). This CDR3 comprises 15 residues. Written as DNA, the CDR3 is TGTGCCACCAGCAGAGCCGAAAGGACAGGCCAAGAAGCTTTCTTT. Amino acids: CATSRAERTGQEAFF.